This entry concerns a single T cell receptor (beta chain). Its specificity is unknown. This record belongs to a study of regulatory T cells in long-lasting Graves disease. Study-wide context: By definition, persistent Graves' disease involved antithyroid drugs for over 5 years alongside positive TSH receptor antibodies.

V was shortened by 5 bases and J by 0 bases, with 9 bases between the two germline ends. This CDR3 contains 13 residues. Germline CDR1 is DFQATT and CDR2 is SNEGSKA (reference sequence). Stated time point: persistent/refractory GD, antithyroid drugs over 5 years with positive TRAb. From PBMCs, RNA was extracted and then used to make the TCR library. Patients were from an endocrinology department in Xi'an, China. Staff drew around 10 milliliters of peripheral blood into EDTA tubes. General observations from the study: It was in persistent disease that TRBV28, TRBJ1-2 and TRBJ2-5 were favored.

Arm-PCR with iRepertoire HTBI primers amplified the CDR3 regions for these TCR beta libraries. MiXCR, applied by TCRdb to the multiplex PCR reads, yields one record per CDR3 protein. The sample records some 430,000 distinct CDR3 sequences, roughly 21% being singletons. This specimen consisted of peripheral blood mononuclear cells (PBMCs), obtained when the disease was refractory, from a patient treated with antithyroid drugs. The chain links TRBV20-1 to TRBJ2-3, with D possibly matching TRBD2 (5 bases). This clonotype originated in a female donor with Graves disease. The CDR3 DNA is TGCAGTGCTGGAGGACCTAGCACAGATACGCAGTATTTT. Residues: CSAGGPSTDTQYF.